These T cell receptor beta chains were read from a single sample in a study of blood T cell repertoires in COVID-19. Method: immunoSEQ multiplex PCR; TCRdb's copy keeps in-frame clones and lacks some. Among approximately 22,000 clones listed, 91% were seen once. Input material: peripheral blood. The receptors come from a man between 65 and 85 years old with active COVID-19. Both conserved end residues are part of each CDR3. The D gene is left open where the match is weak. Where a row states a size, it is once, few, many or the class of an expanded clone; other rows omit it.

d_gene,j_gene,abundance,v_gene,CDR3aa,CDR3nt
.,TRBJ2-1,.,TRBV28,CASSQPDRYNEQFF,TGTGCCAGCAGTCAACCGGACAGATACAATGAGCAGTTCTTC
.,TRBJ2-3,.,TRBV7-8,CASSLLGTDTQYF,TGTGCCAGCAGCTTACTAGGCACAGATACGCAGTATTTT
TRBD2,TRBJ2-7,.,TRBV27,CASSLSASGSDEQYF,TGTGCCAGCAGTTTATCGGCTAGCGGGAGTGACGAGCAGTACTTC
TRBD2,TRBJ2-7,.,TRBV4-1,CASSQYERGGANSYEQYF,TGCGCCAGCAGCCAATACGAAAGGGGAGGGGCCAACTCCTACGAGCAGTACTTC
TRBD1,TRBJ1-6,.,TRBV7-4,CASSYSGTDDSPLHF,TGTGCCAGCAGCTACTCCGGGACAGACGATTCACCCCTCCACTTT
.,TRBJ1-1,.,TRBV29-1,CSVESQGRVTEAFF,TGCAGCGTTGAGTCTCAAGGGAGGGTCACTGAAGCTTTCTTT
.,TRBJ2-1,few,TRBV27,CASSRIRGTGNEQFF,TGTGCCAGCAGTCGCATCCGGGGTACGGGAAATGAGCAGTTCTTC
.,TRBJ2-5,.,TRBV7-9,CASSLAGRETQYF,TGTGCCAGCAGCTTAGCGGGGCGGGAGACCCAGTACTTC
.,TRBJ2-3,once,TRBV10-1,CASNNTDTQYF,TGCGCCAGCAATAACACAGATACGCAGTATTTT
.,TRBJ1-3,.,TRBV7-9,CASSLLSSGNTIYF,TGTGCCAGCAGCTTACTTAGCTCTGGAAACACCATATATTTT
.,TRBJ1-6,.,TRBV10-3,CAISEFQGISPLHF,TGTGCCATCAGTGAGTTCCAGGGGATTTCACCCCTCCACTTT
TRBD1,TRBJ1-2,.,TRBV5-1,CASSLGTGGYTF,TGCGCCAGCAGCTTGGGGACAGGCGGCTACACCTTC
.,TRBJ2-7,.,TRBV30,CAWSVQAGGGEQYF,TGTGCCTGGAGTGTACAGGCAGGGGGAGGCGAGCAGTACTTC
TRBD1,TRBJ2-6,.,TRBV5-5,CASSLGQGIGANVLTF,TGTGCCAGCAGCTTGGGACAGGGGATAGGGGCCAACGTCCTGACTTTC
.,TRBJ1-2,.,TRBV6-2/TRBV6-3,CASSAKRGGYGYTF,TGTGCCAGCAGCGCAAAACGGGGTGGCTATGGCTACACCTTC
.,TRBJ1-5,.,TRBV2,CASRFDGDSNQPQHF,TGTGCCAGCAGATTCGACGGAGATAGCAATCAGCCCCAGCATTTT
TRBD2,TRBJ2-1,.,TRBV5-6,CASSLGSGAPYNEQFF,TGTGCCAGCAGCTTGGGGAGCGGGGCCCCCTACAATGAGCAGTTCTTC
.,TRBJ2-2,once,TRBV19,CASSINPGANTGELFF,TGTGCCAGTAGTATTAACCCGGGGGCGAACACCGGGGAGCTGTTTTTT
TRBD1,TRBJ2-3,.,TRBV6-4,CASTNRGLTDTQYF,TGTGCCAGCACAAACAGGGGCCTCACAGATACGCAGTATTTT
.,TRBJ1-1,.,TRBV28,CASSLETGGNTEAFF,TGTGCCAGCAGTTTGGAAACGGGAGGGAACACTGAAGCTTTCTTT
.,TRBJ2-1,.,TRBV6-2/TRBV6-3,CASSYGLAPTANEQFF,TGTGCCAGCAGTTATGGGCTAGCGCCTACAGCGAATGAGCAGTTCTTC
TRBD2,TRBJ2-3,.,TRBV5-1,CASSREFSGGRSTDTQYF,TGCGCCAGCAGCCGCGAGTTTAGCGGGGGGCGTAGCACAGATACGCAGTATTTT
TRBD1,TRBJ2-7,once,TRBV25-1,CASSEWDRAGYEQYF,TGTGCCAGCAGTGAATGGGACAGGGCGGGCTACGAGCAGTACTTC
.,TRBJ1-2,.,TRBV10-3,CAISDRDKPNQAGYTF,TGTGCCATCAGTGACCGGGACAAACCTAATCAGGCAGGCTACACCTTC
.,TRBJ2-5,once,TRBV5-4,CASRRGLLQETQYF,TGTGCCAGCAGACGAGGACTGCTCCAAGAGACCCAGTACTTC
TRBD2,TRBJ2-2,.,TRBV7-2,CASSPWGSGRNTGELFF,TGTGCCAGCAGCCCATGGGGTAGCGGGAGGAACACCGGGGAGCTGTTTTTT
.,TRBJ1-6,.,TRBV5-4,CASSPDQVSNSPLHF,TGTGCCAGCAGCCCCGATCAGGTTTCGAATTCACCCCTCCACTTT
TRBD1,TRBJ1-5,once,TRBV5-1,CASSLQGNQPQHF,TGCGCCAGCAGCTTACAGGGGAATCAGCCCCAGCATTTT
TRBD2,TRBJ2-3,.,TRBV5-1,CASSLGRGSTDTQYF,TGCGCCAGCAGCTTGGGGCGGGGGAGCACAGATACGCAGTATTTT
TRBD2,TRBJ2-7,.,TRBV28,CASSLLSSGRGYEQYF,TGTGCCAGCAGTTTATTATCCAGCGGGAGGGGGTACGAGCAGTACTTC
.,TRBJ1-2,.,TRBV5-4,CASSPTGFGYTF,TGTGCCAGCAGCCCGACAGGCTTTGGCTACACCTTC
.,TRBJ1-1,.,TRBV5-6,CASSYKTNMNTEAFF,TGTGCCAGCAGCTATAAGACAAACATGAACACTGAAGCTTTCTTT
TRBD1,TRBJ2-5,.,TRBV3-1/TRBV3-2,CASSPRGWETQYF,TGTGCCAGCAGCCCCAGGGGGTGGGAGACCCAGTACTTC
TRBD1,TRBJ1-1,.,TRBV2,CASSQGDSEAFF,TGTGCCAGCAGCCAGGGGGACAGTGAAGCTTTCTTT
TRBD2,TRBJ2-5,.,TRBV20-1,CSAGGGGTGETQYF,TGCAGTGCTGGTGGCGGGGGGACCGGTGAGACCCAGTACTTC
.,TRBJ1-1,.,TRBV5-8,CASSWRENTEAFF,TGTGCCAGCAGCTGGAGAGAGAACACTGAAGCTTTCTTT
TRBD1,TRBJ2-7,.,TRBV6-5,CASSYKRQGPSYEQYF,TGTGCCAGCAGTTACAAACGACAGGGGCCTTCCTACGAGCAGTACTTC
.,TRBJ1-1,once,TRBV10-3,CAICAGGLGNTEAFF,TGTGCCATCTGCGCGGGGGGGCTAGGGAACACTGAAGCTTTCTTT
TRBD1,TRBJ2-7,.,TRBV6-5,CASSRRDRADYEQYF,TGTGCCAGCAGTCGAAGGGACAGGGCTGACTACGAGCAGTACTTC
.,TRBJ1-2,.,TRBV4-2,CASGGGQITNYGYTF,TGTGCCAGCGGGGGAGGCCAGATTACAAACTATGGCTACACCTTC
TRBD1,TRBJ2-5,.,TRBV7-9,CASSFGTVTQETQYF,TGTGCCAGCAGCTTCGGGACAGTTACCCAAGAGACCCAGTACTTC
.,TRBJ2-3,.,TRBV19,CASSTRTYTDTQYF,TGTGCCAGTAGTACCCGGACATATACAGATACGCAGTATTTT
.,TRBJ1-5,once,TRBV3-1/TRBV3-2,CASSQTAGEYQPQHF,TGTGCCAGCAGCCAAACGGCGGGGGAATATCAGCCCCAGCATTTT
.,TRBJ1-2,.,TRBV18,CASSENREGYGYTF,TGTGCCAGCTCAGAAAACAGGGAGGGTTATGGCTACACCTTC
.,TRBJ1-2,.,TRBV19,CASSTTGVYGYTF,TGTGCCAGTAGTACAACAGGAGTCTATGGCTACACCTTC
.,TRBJ2-1,.,TRBV29-1,CSAAGLPQTNEQFF,TGCAGCGCTGCGGGACTCCCGCAAACCAATGAGCAGTTCTTC